This TCR beta chain originates from a study of T-cell reconstitution after alpha-beta-depleted transplantation in children. The V end was cut by 5 bases, the J end by 6 bases, with 13 bases between. The CDR3 is made up of 12 amino acids. Germline CDR1 is GTSNPN and CDR2 is SVGIG (reference sequence). Preparation of the TCRbeta library used unique molecular identifiers. Each CDR3 protein gets one entry after TCRdb re-called the PCR reads with MiXCR. This sample has 240,000 or so distinct CDR3 sequences, with around 12% found just once. This clonotype was detected a few times. The origin of this receptor is a human donor who donated a stem cell graft to a child with acute lymphoblastic leukemia. The chain joins TRBV30 to TRBJ1-1, with D possibly being TRBD1 (5 bases). The sequenced sample was PBMCs from the stem cell graft donor, obtained from the stem cell graft. CDR3 sequence: CAWGRDRAEAFF. The CDR3 nucleotides are TGTGCCTGGGGCAGGGACCGGGCTGAAGCTTTCTTT.